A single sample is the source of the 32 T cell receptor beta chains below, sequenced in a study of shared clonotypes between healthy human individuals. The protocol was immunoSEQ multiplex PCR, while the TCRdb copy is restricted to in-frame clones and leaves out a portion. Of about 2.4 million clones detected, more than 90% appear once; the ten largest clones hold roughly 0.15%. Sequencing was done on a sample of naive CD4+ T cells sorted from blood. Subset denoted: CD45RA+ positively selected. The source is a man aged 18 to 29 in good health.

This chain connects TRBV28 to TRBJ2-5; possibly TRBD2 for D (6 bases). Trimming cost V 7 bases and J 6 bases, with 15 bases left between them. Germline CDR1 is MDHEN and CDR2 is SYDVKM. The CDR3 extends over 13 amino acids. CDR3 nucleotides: TGTGCCAGCAACCCCTCGGGAGAAAAGACCCAGTACTTC. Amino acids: CASNPSGEKTQYF.

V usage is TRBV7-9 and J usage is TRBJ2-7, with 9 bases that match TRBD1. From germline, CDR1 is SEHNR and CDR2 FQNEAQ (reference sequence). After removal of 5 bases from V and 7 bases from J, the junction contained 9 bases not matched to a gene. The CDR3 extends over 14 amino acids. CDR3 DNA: TGTGCCAGCAGCCCACAGGGGGCCCTCGGAGAGCAGTACTTC. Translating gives CASSPQGALGEQYF.

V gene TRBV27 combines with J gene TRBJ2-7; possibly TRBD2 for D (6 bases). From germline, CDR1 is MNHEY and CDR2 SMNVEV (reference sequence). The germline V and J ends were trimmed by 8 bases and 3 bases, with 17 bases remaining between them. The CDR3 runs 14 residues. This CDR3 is CASGPRRDVYEQYF. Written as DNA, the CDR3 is TGTGCCAGCGGACCTAGGAGGGACGTCTACGAGCAGTACTTC.

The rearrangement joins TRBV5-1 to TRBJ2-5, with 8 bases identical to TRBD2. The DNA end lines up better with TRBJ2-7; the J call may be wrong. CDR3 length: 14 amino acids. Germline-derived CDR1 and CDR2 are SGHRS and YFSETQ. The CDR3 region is CASSSSGSSYEQYF. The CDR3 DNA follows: TGCGCCAGCAGCTCAAGCGGGAGCTCCTACGAGCAGTACTTC.

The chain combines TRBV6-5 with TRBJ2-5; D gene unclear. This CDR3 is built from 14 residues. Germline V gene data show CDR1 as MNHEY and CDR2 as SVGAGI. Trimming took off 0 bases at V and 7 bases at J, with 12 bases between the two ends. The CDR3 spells CASSYSGPGGTQYF. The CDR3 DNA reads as TGTGCCAGCAGTTACTCTGGCCCGGGCGGGACCCAGTACTTC.

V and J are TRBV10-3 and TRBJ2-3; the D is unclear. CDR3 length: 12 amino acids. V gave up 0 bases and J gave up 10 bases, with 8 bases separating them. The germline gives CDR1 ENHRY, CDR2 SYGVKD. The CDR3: CAISESEFAQYF. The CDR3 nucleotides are TGTGCCATCAGTGAGTCGGAGTTTGCGCAGTATTTT.

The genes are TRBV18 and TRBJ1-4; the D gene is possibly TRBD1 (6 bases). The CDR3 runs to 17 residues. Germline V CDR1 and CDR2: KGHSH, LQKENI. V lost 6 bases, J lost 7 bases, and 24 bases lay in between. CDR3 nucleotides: TGTGCCAGCTCCCGACAGGTCGGCCAGGGGCCGGGTGAAAAACTGTTTTTT. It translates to CASSRQVGQGPGEKLFF. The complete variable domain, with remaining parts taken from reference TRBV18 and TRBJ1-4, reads NAGVMQNPRHLVRRRGQEARLRCSPMKGHSHVYWYRQLPEEGLKFMVYLQKENIIDESGMPKERFSAEFPKEGPSILRIQQVVRGDSAAYFCASSRQVGQGPGEKLFFGSGTQLSVL.

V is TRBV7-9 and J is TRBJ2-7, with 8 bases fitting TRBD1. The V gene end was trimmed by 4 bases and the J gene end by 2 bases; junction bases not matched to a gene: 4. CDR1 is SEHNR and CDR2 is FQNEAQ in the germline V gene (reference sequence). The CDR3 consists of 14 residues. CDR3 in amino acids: CASSWDRWAYEQYF. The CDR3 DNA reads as TGTGCCAGCAGCTGGGACAGGTGGGCCTACGAGCAGTACTTC.

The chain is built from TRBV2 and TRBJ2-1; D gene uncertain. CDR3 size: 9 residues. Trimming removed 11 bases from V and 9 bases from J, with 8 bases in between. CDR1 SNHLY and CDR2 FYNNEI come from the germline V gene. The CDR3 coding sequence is TGTGCCTGCACGCCTGAGCAGTTCTTC. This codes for CACTPEQFF.

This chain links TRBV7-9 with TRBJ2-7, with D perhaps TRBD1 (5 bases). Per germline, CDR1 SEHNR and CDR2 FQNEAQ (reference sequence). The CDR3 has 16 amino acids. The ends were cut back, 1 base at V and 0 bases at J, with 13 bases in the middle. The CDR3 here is CASSLVRFRDSYEQYF. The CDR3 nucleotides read TGTGCCAGCAGCTTAGTAAGGTTCAGGGACTCCTACGAGCAGTACTTC.

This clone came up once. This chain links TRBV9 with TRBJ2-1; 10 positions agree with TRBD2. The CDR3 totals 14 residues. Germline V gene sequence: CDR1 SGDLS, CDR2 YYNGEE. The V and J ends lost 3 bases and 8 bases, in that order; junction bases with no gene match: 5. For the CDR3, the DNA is TGTGCCAGCAGCGGCGGGACTAGCGCCCATGAGCAGTTCTTC. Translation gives CASSGGTSAHEQFF.

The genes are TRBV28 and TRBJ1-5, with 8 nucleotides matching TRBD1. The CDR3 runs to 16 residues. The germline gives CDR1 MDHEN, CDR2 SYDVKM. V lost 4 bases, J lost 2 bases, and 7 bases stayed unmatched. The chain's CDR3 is CASSWRQGMGNQPQHF. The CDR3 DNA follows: TGTGCCAGCAGTTGGAGACAGGGGATGGGCAATCAGCCCCAGCATTTT.

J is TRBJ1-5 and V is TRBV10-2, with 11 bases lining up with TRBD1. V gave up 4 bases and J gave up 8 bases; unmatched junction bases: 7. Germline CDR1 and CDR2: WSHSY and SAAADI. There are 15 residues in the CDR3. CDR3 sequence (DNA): TGCGCCAGCAGTGCGGCACCGGGACAGGGGGAGCCCCAGCATTTT. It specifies CASSAAPGQGEPQHF.

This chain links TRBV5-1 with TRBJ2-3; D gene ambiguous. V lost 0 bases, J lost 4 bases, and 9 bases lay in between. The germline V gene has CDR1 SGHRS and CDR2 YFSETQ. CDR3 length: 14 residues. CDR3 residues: CASSLEAIADTQYF. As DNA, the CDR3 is TGCGCCAGCAGCTTGGAGGCCATAGCAGATACGCAGTATTTT.

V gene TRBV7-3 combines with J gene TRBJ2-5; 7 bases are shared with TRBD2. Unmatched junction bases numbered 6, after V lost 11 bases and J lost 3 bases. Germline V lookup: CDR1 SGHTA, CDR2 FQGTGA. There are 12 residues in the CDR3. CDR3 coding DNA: TGTGCCGGAATAAGCGGGGAAGAGACCCAGTACTTC. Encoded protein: CAGISGEETQYF.

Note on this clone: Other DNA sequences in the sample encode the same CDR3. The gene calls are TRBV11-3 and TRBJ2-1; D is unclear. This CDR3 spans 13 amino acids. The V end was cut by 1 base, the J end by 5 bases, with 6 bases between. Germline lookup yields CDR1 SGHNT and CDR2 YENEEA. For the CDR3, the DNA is TGTGCCAGCAGCTTAGGACTTCACAATGAGCAGTTCTTC. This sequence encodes CASSLGLHNEQFF.

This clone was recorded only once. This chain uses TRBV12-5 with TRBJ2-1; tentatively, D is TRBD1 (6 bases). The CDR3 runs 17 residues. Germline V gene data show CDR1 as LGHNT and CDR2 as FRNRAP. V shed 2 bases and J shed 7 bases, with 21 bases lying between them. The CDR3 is CASGLIIDRRQPNEQFF. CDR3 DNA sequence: TGTGCTAGTGGTTTGATAATTGACAGGAGGCAGCCGAATGAGCAGTTCTTC.

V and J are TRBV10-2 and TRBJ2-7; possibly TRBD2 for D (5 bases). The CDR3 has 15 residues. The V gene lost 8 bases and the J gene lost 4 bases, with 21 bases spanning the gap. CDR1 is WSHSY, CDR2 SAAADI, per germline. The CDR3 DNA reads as TGCGCCAGCCAAAGCGATACGGGAAGACCATACGAGCAGTACTTC. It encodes CASQSDTGRPYEQYF.

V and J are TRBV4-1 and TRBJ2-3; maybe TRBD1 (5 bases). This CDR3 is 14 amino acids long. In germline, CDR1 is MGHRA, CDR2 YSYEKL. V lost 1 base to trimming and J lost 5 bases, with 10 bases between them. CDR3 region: CASSQVGVLDTQYF. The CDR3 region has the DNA TGCGCCAGCAGCCAAGTAGGGGTCTTAGATACGCAGTATTTT.

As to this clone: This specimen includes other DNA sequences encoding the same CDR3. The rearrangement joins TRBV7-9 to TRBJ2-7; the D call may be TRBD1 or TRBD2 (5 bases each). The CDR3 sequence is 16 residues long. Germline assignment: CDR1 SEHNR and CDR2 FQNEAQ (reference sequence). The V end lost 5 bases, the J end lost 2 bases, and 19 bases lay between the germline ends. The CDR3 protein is CASSHVGAESPYEQYF. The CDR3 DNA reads TGTGCCAGCAGCCATGTCGGGGCGGAAAGTCCCTACGAGCAGTACTTC.

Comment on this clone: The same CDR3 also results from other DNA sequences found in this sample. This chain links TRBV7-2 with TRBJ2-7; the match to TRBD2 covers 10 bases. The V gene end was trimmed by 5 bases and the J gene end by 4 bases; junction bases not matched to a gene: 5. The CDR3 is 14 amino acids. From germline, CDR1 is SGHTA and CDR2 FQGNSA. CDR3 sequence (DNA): TGTGCCAGCAGCCGACTAGCGGGCGGTTACGAGCAGTACTTC. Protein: CASSRLAGGYEQYF.

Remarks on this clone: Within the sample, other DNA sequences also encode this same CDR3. The CDR3 DNA follows: TGCGCCAGCAGCTCATCAGGTTTGAACACTGAAGCTTTCTTT. It specifies CASSSSGLNTEAFF. The genes are TRBV5-1 and TRBJ1-1; D not certain. The CDR3 sequence is 14 residues long. Per germline, CDR1 SGHRS and CDR2 YFSETQ. V shed 3 bases and J shed 0 bases, with 9 bases lying between them.

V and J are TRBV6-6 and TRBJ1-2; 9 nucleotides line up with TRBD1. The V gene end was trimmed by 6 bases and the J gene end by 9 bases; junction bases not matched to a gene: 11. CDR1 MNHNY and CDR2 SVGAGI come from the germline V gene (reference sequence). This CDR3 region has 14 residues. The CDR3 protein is CASRNSGQGGSYTF. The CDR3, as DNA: TGTGCCAGCAGAAATTCGGGACAGGGAGGTAGCTACACCTTC.

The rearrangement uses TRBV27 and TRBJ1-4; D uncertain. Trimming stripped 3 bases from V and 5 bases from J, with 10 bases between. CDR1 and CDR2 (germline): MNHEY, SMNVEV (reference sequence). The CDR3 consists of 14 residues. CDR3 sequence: CASSLGRQNEKLFF. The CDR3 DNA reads TGTGCCAGCAGTTTGGGCAGGCAGAATGAAAAACTGTTTTTT.

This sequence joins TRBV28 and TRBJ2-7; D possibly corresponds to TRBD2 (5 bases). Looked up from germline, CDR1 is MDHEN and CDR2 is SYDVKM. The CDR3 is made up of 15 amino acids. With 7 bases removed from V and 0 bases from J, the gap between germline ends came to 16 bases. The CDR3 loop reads CASTVQLGSSYEQYF. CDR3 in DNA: TGTGCCAGCACCGTGCAACTAGGGAGCTCCTACGAGCAGTACTTC.

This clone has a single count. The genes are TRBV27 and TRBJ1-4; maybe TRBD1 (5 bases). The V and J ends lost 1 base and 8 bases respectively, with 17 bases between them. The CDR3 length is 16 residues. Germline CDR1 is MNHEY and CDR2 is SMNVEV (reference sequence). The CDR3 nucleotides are TGTGCCAGCAGTTTATTCGCCGGGGCGAGTGGGGAAAAACTGTTTTTT. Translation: CASSLFAGASGEKLFF. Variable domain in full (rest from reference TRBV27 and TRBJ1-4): EAQVTQNPRYLITVTGKKLTVTCSQNMNHEYMSWYRQDPGLGLRQIYYSMNVEVTDKGDVPEGYKVSRKEKRNFPLILESPSPNQTSLYFCASSLFAGASGEKLFFGSGTQLSVL.

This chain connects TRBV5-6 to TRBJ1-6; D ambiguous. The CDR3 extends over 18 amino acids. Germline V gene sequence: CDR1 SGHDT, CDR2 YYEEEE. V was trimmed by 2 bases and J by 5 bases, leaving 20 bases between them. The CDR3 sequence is CASSFRVWRVRHNSPLHF. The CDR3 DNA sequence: TGTGCCAGCAGCTTTCGTGTCTGGAGGGTTCGCCATAATTCACCCCTCCACTTT.

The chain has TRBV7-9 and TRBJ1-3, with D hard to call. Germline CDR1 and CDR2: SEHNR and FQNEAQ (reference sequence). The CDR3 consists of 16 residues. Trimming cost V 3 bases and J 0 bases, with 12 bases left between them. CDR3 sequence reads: CASSLAKALSGNTIYF. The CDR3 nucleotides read TGTGCCAGCAGCTTGGCCAAAGCTCTCTCTGGAAACACCATATATTTT.

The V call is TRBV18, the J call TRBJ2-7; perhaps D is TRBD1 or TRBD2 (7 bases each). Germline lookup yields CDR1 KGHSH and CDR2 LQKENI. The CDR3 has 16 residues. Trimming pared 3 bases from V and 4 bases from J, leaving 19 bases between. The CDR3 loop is CASSPLAGQGGYEQYF. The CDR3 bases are TGTGCCAGCTCACCCCTGGCGGGCCAGGGGGGGTACGAGCAGTACTTC.

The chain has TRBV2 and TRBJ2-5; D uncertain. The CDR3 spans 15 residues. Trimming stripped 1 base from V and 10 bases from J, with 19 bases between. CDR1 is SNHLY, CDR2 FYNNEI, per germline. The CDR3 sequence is CASSEGLLVQLGQYF. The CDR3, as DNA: TGTGCCAGCAGTGAAGGTCTCCTTGTCCAGCTGGGCCAGTACTTC.

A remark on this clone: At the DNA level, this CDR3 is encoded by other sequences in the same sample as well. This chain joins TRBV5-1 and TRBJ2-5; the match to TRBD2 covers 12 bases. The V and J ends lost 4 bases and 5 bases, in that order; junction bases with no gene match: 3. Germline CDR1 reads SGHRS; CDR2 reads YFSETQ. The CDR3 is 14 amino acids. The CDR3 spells CASSPGLAGETQYF. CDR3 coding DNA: TGCGCCAGCAGCCCTGGACTAGCGGGGGAGACCCAGTACTTC. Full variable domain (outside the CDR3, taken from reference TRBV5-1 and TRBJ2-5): KAGVTQTPRYLIKTRGQQVTLSCSPISGHRSVSWYQQTPGQGLQFLFEYFSETQRNKGNFPGRFSGRQFSNSRSEMNVSTLELGDSALYLCASSPGLAGETQYFGPGTRLLVL.

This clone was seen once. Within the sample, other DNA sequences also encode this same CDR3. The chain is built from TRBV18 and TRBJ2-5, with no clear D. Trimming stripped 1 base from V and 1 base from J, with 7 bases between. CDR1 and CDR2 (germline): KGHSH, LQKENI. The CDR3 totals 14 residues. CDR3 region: CASSPLGFQETQYF. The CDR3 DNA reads TGTGCCAGCTCACCACTGGGTTTCCAAGAGACCCAGTACTTC.